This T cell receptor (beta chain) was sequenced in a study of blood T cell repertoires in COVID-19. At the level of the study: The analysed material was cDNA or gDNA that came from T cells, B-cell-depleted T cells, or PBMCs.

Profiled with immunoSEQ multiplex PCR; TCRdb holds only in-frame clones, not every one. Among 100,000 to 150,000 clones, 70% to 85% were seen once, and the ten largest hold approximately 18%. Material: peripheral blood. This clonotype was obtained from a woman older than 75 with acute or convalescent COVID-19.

For the CDR3, the DNA is TGTGCCAGCAGCTTCCAGGGTTTAACTAATGAAAAACTGTTTTTT. Amino acids: CASSFQGLTNEKLFF. The rearrangement uses TRBV7-8 and TRBJ1-4; D may be TRBD1 (5 bases). Germline V lookup: CDR1 SGHVS, CDR2 FQNEAQ. The CDR3 spans 15 residues. Between the trimmed V and J ends, which lost 3 bases and 1 base, there was a span of 9 bases.